This TCR beta chain was sequenced for a study of cytomegalovirus exposure and HLA in healthy donors (dated by TCRdb to 2016 to 2017). Some background on the complete study: According to an earlier analysis of 587 of the donors, roughly 180 million T cells yielded 117 million unique TCR beta sequences and about 300 Gb of sequence data. Of the roughly 390 genotyped donors, approximately 80% were placed in the genetic ancestry cluster associated with self-reported Caucasian donors. A later genetic analysis took genome-wide SNP genotypes for about 65% of the roughly 670 donors and used that subset as a discovery cohort. Donor age, sex, ethnicity and CMV serostatus were compiled alongside the repertoire data. The study was designed to test whether signatures of past pathogen exposure could be identified by cataloging public T cell receptors. A few DR-DQ haplotypes were treated as single units for association and clustering because of strong linkage in the cohort. An earlier analysis of several hundred of the donors used high-throughput TCR beta sequencing to judge whether each TCR beta V gene segment behaved as functional or pseudogenic. An early release that covered about 600 HLA-typed donors contained approximately 290 gigabases of sequencing data and approximately 85 million unique TCR sequences. The number of donors typed differed by locus, with about 629-630 for A, B, C, DRB1 and DQB1, over 500 for DQA1, 600 to 610 for DPA1, and over 400 for DPB1. All discovery cohort repertoires had been generated on a single sequencing platform. To predict cytomegalovirus infection status, the study brought together high-throughput TCR immunosequencing, statistical association of individual TCRs with disease status, and machine learning. HLA typing covered class I and class II loci at four-digit resolution. In addition to the first cohort of approximately 670 subjects, a separate validation cohort of 130 or so different subjects was used. The T cell repertoires of about 700 subjects were profiled by immunosequencing and related to cytomegalovirus serostatus. A later analysis re-examined previously published TCR beta repertoires from more than 600 donors and added high-resolution HLA genotyping to investigate patterns of TCR occurrence. The later analysis used no new phenotypic data to find candidate immune exposures, relying instead on TCR beta sequences and their occurrence across donors. Among some 400 genotyped donors of the cohort, an average of roughly 230,000 unique TCR beta nucleotide sequences was sequenced per donor, of which about 18% were non-productive.

Summary of the overall study and its limitations: Immune exposure information for the cohort was limited to CMV serostatus. The authors suggested that the approach could potentially be extended to other disease states and immunological phenotypes. According to a later analysis, most CMV-associated TCR beta chains appeared to be HLA-restricted, and the HLA associations seemed to be driven largely by CMV exposure. Cytomegalovirus status was reported to be diagnosed by the classifier with high specificity and sensitivity in both the original and validation cohorts. Because HLA typing was missing for some donors at each locus, association tests included only the typed subset. In a later analysis, several top co-occurrence clusters were reported to appear linked to parvovirus B19, influenza, CMV and Epstein-Barr virus. The study listed 164 TCR beta chains as associated with cytomegalovirus. Only TCR beta chains were sequenced in this cohort, and the absence of alpha or paired-chain data limited detectable features. Linkage disequilibrium might explain the correlated functional status among segregating V segments, but an unknown experimental factor could not be excluded. In a later analysis, TCR association rates were found to vary across HLA loci, with the most associated TCRs seen for DRB1 alleles and the fewest for HLA-C alleles. The presence/absence analyses assumed that sequencing depth was roughly uniform across donors, and that assumption may not be true. Over 15 rarely observed V segments, including chromosome 9 orphons, were excluded from the earlier analysis of several hundred of the donors because counts were too low. An earlier analysis of 587 of the donors showed that most TCR beta V segments appeared in productive rearrangements either about 87% or about 30% of the time, which broadly matched IMGT annotations. According to a later genetic analysis, donors in an Asian-associated ancestry cluster had fewer N-insertions in productive TCRs than the approximately 650-donor mean. A later analysis associated around 16,000 TCR beta sequences with specific HLA alleles at a false discovery rate of 0.05. When HLA alleles, especially DR and DQ, strongly co-occurred, TCR associations were difficult to assign to individual alleles. While some public TCRs were present in many individuals, most TCR sequences turned up only very rarely across donors. In vitro tests confirmed that a few of the cytomegalovirus-associated TCR beta chains recognize cytomegalovirus antigens. Some IMGT-functional V segments, including TRBV6-2 and TRBV6-3, could not be told apart with the 87-base-pair reads, so those segments were excluded. A later analysis found that HLA-associated TCR beta chains were more clonally expanded and had lower generation probabilities than equally common non-associated chains. A further reported finding was that TCR beta sequences accurately predicted the HLA-A and HLA-B alleles for most subjects in the first cohort. The sequencing pipeline was judged likely to have produced a cluster of highly shared sequence variants as a technical artifact. In a later genetic analysis, a missense DCLRE1C variant was associated with V-gene and J-gene trimming of TCR beta chains, and the association was replicated in an independent cohort.

Receptors were amplified or captured by the immunoSEQ multiplex PCR assay. For the multiplex PCR, a mixture combining 60 forward primers for TCR Vbeta segments and 13 reverse primers for TCR Jbeta segments was used. A multiplex PCR assay on genomic DNA amplified the CDR3 region of rearranged TCR beta genes. The Illumina HiSeq System was used to sequence the amplified TCR beta libraries as 87-base-pair reads. From the authors' description of their analysis: A later analysis counted approximately 84 million unique TCR beta chains across the 640 or so repertoires, and 10 million to 12 million of these chains were shared by at least two donors. Raw reads were error-corrected and collapsed into unique sequences by a nearest-neighbor algorithm in which closely related sequences were merged to remove PCR and sequencing errors. V, D and J gene segments were assigned by aligning CDR3 sequences to IMGT reference sequences. For a sequence to be retained, at least a six-nucleotide match to both a V gene segment and a J gene segment was required. Rearrangements were classified as productive when the CDR3 lacked stop codons and remained in frame with V and J, and all other rearrangements were classified as non-productive. CDR3 was defined by IMGT convention, running from the second conserved V-encoded cysteine to the conserved J-encoded phenylalanine. The earlier analysis of more than 450 of the donors excluded sequences that lacked an unambiguous match to a single V gene segment. In an earlier analysis of several hundred of the donors, V segments were called functional above 56.7% productive rearrangements and were called segregating when the between-donor standard deviation exceeded 5%. A statistical classification framework was built for diagnosing cytomegalovirus status from the catalog of TCR beta chain sequences. V and J gene assignment, in a later analysis, came from comparing TCR nucleotide sequences with IMGT/GENE-DB human TR gene sequences. In a later analysis, CDR3 sequences and most-parsimonious VDJ recombination scenarios were assigned using the TCRdist pipeline. A later analysis defined each TCR beta chain by its CDR3 amino acid sequence plus V-gene family, and excluded reads lacking a unique V-gene family. As a way to deal with suspected cross-contamination and a sequencing artifact, a later analysis dropped 640 or so nucleotide sequences that were highly shared and had low generation probability. In a later analysis, a clonal expansion index was calculated for each public chain from normalized within-repertoire ranks of inferred template counts. A later analysis computed generation probabilities with a VDJ recombination model fitted to out-of-frame rearrangements, and checked the results against IGoR. In a later analysis, hypergeometric tests were used to score TCR-TCR, TCR-HLA and TCR-CMV co-occurrence, with a repertoire-size bias correction applied to TCR pairs. A later analysis estimated false discovery rates by permuting HLA or CMV assignments 20 times. In a later analysis, co-occurring TCRs were grouped using DBSCAN, and TCRdist sequence similarity was added for clustering within HLA-allele-positive subsets. For co-occurrence clustering, repertoires with fewer than 30,000 or more than 120,000 public chains were excluded, along with about five repertoires with anomalous nucleotide sharing. As stored in TCRdb, this immuneACCESS dataset retains in-frame rearrangements with V and J assigned. A fraction of the clones does not appear; measured against another copy, unresolved V genes explain less than half of the discrepancy, and the remainder lacks a known reason. V, J and clone size were drawn from that table, and D and trimming were deduced from the DNA. For this sample there are fewer than 150,000 clones; approximately 80% appear just once. The ten largest clones take up around 2% of the sample.

Trimming removed 2 bases from V and 4 bases from J, leaving 11 bases between the germline ends. CDR1 and CDR2, looked up from the germline V gene (reference sequence), are MNHNY and SVGAGI. Its CDR3 holds 15 amino acids, cysteine through phenylalanine. Just the 45-base CDR3 DNA is kept, in frame starting at base 1. In total, around 600 healthy bone marrow donors made up the cohort. At the time of sampling, all cohort members were nominally healthy, though unrecorded immune exposures were likely present. The donor was CMV seronegative and belonged to the group of around 400 seronegative cohort members. A peripheral blood sample was provided by each donor, and peripheral blood mononuclear cells were used for TCR beta sequencing. Genomic DNA was extracted from the blood cell samples with the Qiagen DNeasy Blood Extraction Kit. A note on this clone: Its cognate antigen has yet to be identified. Per-base quality was not reported, and no clone a single base away is much larger than it.

The chain links TRBV6-6 with TRBJ2-2, and TRBD2 may be the D gene, going by 5 matching bases. Sample: PBMCs. This receptor was taken from a man aged 25 to 40 in good health and CMV-seronegative. This receptor carries the CDR3 CASSYRDAGTGELFF. The DNA sequence is TGTGCCAGCAGTTACAGGGATGCGGGCACCGGGGAGCTGTTTTTT.